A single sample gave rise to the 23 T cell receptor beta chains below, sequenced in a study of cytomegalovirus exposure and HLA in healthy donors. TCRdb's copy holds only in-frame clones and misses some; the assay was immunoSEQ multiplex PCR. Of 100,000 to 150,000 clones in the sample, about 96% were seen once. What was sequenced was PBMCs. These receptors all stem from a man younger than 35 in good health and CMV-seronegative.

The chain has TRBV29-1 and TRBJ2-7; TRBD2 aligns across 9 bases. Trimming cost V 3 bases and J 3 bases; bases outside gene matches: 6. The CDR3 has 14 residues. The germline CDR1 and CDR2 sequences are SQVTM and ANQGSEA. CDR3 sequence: CSVDVSGSRYEQYF. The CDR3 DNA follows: TGCAGCGTTGATGTTAGCGGGAGCCGCTACGAGCAGTACTTC.

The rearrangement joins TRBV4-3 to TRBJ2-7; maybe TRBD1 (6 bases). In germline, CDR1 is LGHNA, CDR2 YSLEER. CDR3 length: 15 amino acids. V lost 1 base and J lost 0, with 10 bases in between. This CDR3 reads CASSQAPQGSYEQYF. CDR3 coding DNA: TGCGCCAGCAGCCAAGCCCCACAGGGCTCCTACGAGCAGTACTTC.

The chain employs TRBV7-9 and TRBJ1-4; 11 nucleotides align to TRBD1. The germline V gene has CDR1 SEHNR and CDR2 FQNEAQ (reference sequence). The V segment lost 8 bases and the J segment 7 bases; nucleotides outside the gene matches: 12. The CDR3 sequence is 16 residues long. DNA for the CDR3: TGTGCCAGCGCGTCCGGGACAGGGGGGCAAAGTGAAAAACTGTTTTTT. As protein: CASASGTGGQSEKLFF.

CDR3 region: CAISVGDRGHNEQFF. The DNA of the CDR3 is TGTGCCATCAGTGTTGGGGACAGGGGTCACAATGAGCAGTTCTTC. The chain couples TRBV10-3 to TRBJ2-1, with TRBD1 identical over 10 bases. The V and J ends lost 4 bases and 5 bases, in that order; junction bases with no gene match: 5. CDR1 ENHRY and CDR2 SYGVKD come from the germline V gene. The CDR3 is 15 residues long.

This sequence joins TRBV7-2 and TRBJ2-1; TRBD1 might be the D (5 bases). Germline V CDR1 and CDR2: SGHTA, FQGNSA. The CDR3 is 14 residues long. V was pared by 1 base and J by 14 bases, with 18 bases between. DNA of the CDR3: TGTGCCAGCAGCTTAGGACTTCAGGGCGTCTGGGAGTTCTTC. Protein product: CASSLGLQGVWEFF.

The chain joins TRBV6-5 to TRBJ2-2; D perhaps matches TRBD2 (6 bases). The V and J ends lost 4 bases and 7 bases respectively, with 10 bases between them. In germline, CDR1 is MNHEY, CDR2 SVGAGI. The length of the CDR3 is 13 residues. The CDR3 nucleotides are TGTGCCAGCAGTTTGCGGGATTTCGGGGAGCTGTTTTTT. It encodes CASSLRDFGELFF.

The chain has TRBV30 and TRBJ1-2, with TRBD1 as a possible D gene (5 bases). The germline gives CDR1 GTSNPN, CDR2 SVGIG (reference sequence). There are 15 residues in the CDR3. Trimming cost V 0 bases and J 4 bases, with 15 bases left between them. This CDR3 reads CAWSVPGIVSYGYTF. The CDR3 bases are TGTGCCTGGAGTGTCCCAGGGATCGTCAGCTATGGCTACACCTTC.

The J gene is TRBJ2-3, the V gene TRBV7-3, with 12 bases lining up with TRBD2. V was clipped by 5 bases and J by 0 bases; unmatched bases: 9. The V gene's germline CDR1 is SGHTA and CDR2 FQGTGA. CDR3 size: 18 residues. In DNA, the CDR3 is TGTGCCAGCAGCCAAGGACTAGCGGGGAACCCTAGCACAGATACGCAGTATTTT. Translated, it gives CASSQGLAGNPSTDTQYF.

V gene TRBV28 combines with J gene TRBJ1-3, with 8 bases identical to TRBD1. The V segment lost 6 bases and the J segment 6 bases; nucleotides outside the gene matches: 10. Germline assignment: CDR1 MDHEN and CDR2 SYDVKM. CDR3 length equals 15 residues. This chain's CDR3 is CASSPGNRGTNTIYF. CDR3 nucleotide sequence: TGTGCCAGCAGCCCCGGGAACAGGGGGACAAACACCATATATTTT.

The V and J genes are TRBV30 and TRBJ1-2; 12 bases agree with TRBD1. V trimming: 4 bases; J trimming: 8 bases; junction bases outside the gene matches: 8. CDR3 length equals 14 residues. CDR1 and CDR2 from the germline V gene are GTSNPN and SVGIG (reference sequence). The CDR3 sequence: CAWIPGQGAVGYTF. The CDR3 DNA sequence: TGTGCCTGGATTCCGGGACAGGGGGCGGTCGGCTACACCTTC.

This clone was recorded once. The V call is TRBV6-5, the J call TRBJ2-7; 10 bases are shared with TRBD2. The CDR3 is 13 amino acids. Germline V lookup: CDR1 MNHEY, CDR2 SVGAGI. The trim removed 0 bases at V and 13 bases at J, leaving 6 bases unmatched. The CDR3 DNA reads TGTGCCAGCAGTTACTCCCAGCGGGAGGGCCGATACTTC. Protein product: CASSYSQREGRYF.

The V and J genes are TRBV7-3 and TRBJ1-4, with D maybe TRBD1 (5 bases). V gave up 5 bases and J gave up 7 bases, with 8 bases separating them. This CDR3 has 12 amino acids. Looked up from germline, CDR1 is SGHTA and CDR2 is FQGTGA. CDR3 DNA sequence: TGTGCCAGCAGCCCCGGGGGTGAAAAACTGTTTTTT. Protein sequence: CASSPGGEKLFF.

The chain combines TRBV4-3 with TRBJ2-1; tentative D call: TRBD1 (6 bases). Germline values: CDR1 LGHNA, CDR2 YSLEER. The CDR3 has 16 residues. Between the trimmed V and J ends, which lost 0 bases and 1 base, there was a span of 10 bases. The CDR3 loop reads CASSQDRQGSYNEQFF. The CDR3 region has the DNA TGCGCCAGCAGCCAAGATAGGCAGGGGTCCTACAATGAGCAGTTCTTC.

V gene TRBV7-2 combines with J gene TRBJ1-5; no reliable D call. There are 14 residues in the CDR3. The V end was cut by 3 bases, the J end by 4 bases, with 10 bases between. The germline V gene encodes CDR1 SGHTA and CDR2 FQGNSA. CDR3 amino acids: CASSFEFWNQPQHF. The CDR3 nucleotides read TGTGCCAGCAGCTTTGAGTTTTGGAATCAGCCCCAGCATTTT. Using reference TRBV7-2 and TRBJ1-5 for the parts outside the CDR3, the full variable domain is GAGVSQSPSNKVTEKGKDVELRCDPISGHTALYWYRQSLGQGLEFLIYFQGNSAPDKSGLPSDRFSAERTGGSVSTLTIQRTQQEDSAVYLCASSFEFWNQPQHFGDGTRLSIL.

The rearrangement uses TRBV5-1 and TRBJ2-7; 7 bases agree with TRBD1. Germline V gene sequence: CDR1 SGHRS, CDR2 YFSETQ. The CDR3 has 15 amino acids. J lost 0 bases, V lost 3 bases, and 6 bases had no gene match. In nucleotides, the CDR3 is TGCGCCAGCAGCTCGACAGGGCTGAGCTCCTACGAGCAGTACTTC. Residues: CASSSTGLSSYEQYF. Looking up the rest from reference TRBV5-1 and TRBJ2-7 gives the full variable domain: KAGVTQTPRYLIKTRGQQVTLSCSPISGHRSVSWYQQTPGQGLQFLFEYFSETQRNKGNFPGRFSGRQFSNSRSEMNVSTLELGDSALYLCASSSTGLSSYEQYFGPGTRLTVT.

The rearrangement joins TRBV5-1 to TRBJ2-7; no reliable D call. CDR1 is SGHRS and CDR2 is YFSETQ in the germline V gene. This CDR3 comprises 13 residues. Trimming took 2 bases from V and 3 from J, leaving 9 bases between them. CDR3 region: CASSFDSYYEQYF. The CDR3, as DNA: TGCGCCAGCAGCTTCGATAGCTACTACGAGCAGTACTTC.

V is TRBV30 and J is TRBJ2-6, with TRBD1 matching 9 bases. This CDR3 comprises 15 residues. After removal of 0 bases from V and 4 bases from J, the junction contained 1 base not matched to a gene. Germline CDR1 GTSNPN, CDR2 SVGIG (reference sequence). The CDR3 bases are TGTGCCTGGAGTGTACAGGGGGCCGGGGCCAACGTCCTGACTTTC. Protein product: CAWSVQGAGANVLTF.

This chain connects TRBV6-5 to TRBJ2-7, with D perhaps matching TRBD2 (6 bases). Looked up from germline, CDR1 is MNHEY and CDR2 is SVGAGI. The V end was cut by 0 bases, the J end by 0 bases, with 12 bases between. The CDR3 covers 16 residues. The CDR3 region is CASSYSSGLHSYEQYF. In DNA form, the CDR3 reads TGTGCCAGCAGTTACTCGTCGGGACTCCACTCCTACGAGCAGTACTTC.

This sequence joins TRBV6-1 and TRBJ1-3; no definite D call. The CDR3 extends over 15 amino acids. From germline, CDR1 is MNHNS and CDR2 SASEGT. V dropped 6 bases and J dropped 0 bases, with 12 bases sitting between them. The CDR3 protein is CASSLLQSSGNTIYF. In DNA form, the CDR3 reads TGTGCCAGCAGCCTACTTCAAAGCTCTGGAAACACCATATATTTT.

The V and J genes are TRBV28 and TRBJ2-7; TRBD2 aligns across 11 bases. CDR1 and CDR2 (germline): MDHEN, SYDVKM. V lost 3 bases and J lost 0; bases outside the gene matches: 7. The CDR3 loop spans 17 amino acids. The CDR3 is CASSFLELAGVSYEQYF. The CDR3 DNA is TGTGCCAGCAGTTTCTTGGAACTAGCGGGGGTCTCCTACGAGCAGTACTTC.

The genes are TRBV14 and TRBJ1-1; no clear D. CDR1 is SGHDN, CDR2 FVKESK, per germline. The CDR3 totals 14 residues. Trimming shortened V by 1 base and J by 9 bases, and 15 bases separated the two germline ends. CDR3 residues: CASSQGRLQPKAFF. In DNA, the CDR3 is TGTGCCAGCAGCCAAGGCCGATTACAGCCAAAAGCTTTCTTT.

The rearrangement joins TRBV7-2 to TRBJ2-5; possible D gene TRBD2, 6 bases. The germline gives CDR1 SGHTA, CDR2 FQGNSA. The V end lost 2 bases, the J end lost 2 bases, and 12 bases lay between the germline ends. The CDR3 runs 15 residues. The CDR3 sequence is CASSLHIAGQETQYF. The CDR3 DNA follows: TGTGCCAGCAGCTTACATATCGCGGGGCAAGAGACCCAGTACTTC.

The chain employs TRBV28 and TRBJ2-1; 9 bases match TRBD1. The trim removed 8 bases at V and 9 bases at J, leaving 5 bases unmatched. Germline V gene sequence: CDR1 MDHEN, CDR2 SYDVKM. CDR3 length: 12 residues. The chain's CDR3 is CASGDRGFEQFF. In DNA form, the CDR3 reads TGTGCCAGCGGAGACAGGGGGTTTGAGCAGTTCTTC.